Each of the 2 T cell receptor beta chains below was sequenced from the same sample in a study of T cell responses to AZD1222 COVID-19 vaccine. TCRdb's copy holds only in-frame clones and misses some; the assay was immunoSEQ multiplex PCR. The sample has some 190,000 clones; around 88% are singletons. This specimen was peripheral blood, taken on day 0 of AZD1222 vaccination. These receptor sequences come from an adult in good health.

CDR3 bases: TGTGCCAGCAGCTACGGGACAGGGGACGGCTACACCTTC. It is translated as CASSYGTGDGYTF. This chain joins TRBV7-9 and TRBJ1-2; 10 bases are a match to TRBD1. The germline V gene has CDR1 SEHNR and CDR2 FQNEAQ (reference sequence). V trimming: 4 bases; J trimming: 8 bases; junction bases outside the gene matches: 4. The CDR3 totals 13 residues.

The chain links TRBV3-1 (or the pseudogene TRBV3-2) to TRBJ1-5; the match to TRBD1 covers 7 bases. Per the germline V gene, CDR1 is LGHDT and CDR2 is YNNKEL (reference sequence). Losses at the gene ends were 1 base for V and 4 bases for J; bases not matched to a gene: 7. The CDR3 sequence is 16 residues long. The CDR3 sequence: CASSQGVGGANQPQHF. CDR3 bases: TGTGCCAGCAGCCAAGGTGTAGGGGGCGCAAATCAGCCCCAGCATTTT.